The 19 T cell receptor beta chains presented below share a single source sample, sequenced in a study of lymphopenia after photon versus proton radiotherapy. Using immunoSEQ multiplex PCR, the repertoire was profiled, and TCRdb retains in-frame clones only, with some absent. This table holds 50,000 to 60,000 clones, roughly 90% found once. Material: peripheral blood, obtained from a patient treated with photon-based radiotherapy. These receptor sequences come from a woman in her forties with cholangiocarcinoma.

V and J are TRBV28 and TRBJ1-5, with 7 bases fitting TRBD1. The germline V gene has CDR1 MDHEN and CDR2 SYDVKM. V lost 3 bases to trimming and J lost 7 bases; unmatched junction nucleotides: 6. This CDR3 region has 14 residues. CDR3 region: CASSFGQGGQPQHF. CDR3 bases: TGTGCCAGCAGTTTTGGCCAGGGGGGACAGCCCCAGCATTTT.

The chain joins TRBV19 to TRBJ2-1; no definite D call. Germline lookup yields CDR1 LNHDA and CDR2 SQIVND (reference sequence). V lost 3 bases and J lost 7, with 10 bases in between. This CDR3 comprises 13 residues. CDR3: CASSIGLLNEQFF. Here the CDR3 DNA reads TGTGCCAGTAGTATCGGGCTGTTGAATGAGCAGTTCTTC.

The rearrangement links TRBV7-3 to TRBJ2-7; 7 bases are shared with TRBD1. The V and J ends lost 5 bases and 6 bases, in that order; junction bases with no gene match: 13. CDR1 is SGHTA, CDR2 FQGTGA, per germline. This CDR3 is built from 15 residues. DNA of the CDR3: TGTGCCAGCAGCGGCCAAGGGGGCGAACTTATCGAGCAGTACTTC. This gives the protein CASSGQGGELIEQYF.

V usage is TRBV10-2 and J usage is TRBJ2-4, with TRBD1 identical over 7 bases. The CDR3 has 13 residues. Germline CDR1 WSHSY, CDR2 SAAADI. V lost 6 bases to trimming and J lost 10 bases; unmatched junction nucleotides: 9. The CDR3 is CASRTGSSWIQYF. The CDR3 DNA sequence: TGCGCCAGCAGGACAGGGAGCTCATGGATTCAGTACTTC.

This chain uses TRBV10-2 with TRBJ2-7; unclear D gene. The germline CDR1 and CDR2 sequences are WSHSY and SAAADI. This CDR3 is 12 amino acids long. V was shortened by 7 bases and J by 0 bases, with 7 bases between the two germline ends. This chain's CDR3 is CASMMASYEQYF. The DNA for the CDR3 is TGCGCCAGCATGATGGCCTCCTACGAGCAGTACTTC.

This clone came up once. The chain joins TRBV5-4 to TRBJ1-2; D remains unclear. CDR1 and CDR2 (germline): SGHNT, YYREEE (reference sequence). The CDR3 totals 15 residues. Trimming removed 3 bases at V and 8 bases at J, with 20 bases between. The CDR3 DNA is TGTGCCAGCAGCTACCCAAGGAGGGAGGGTCAGGGCTACACCTTC. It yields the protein CASSYPRREGQGYTF.

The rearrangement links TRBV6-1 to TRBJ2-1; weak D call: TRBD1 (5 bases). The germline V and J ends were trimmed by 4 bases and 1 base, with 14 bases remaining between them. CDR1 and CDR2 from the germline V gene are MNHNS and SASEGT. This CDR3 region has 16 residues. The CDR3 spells CASSGDPPGSYNEQFF. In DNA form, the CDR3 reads TGTGCCAGCAGTGGCGACCCCCCAGGGTCCTACAATGAGCAGTTCTTC.

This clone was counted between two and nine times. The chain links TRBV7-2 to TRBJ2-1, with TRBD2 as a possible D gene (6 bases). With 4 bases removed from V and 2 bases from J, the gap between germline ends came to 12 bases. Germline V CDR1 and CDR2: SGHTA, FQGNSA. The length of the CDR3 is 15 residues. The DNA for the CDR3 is TGTGCCAGCAGCTACGGGTCGGGGGCCTACAATGAGCAGTTCTTC. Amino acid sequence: CASSYGSGAYNEQFF. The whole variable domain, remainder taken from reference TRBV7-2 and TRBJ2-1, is GAGVSQSPSNKVTEKGKDVELRCDPISGHTALYWYRQSLGQGLEFLIYFQGNSAPDKSGLPSDRFSAERTGGSVSTLTIQRTQQEDSAVYLCASSYGSGAYNEQFFGPGTRLTVL.

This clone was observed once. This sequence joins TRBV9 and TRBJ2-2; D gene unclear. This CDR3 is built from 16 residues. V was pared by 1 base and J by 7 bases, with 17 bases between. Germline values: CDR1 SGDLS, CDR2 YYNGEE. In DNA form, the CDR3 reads TGTGCCAGCAGCGTATCCTCCGACCCGGGTGGCGGGGAGCTGTTTTTT. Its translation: CASSVSSDPGGGELFF.

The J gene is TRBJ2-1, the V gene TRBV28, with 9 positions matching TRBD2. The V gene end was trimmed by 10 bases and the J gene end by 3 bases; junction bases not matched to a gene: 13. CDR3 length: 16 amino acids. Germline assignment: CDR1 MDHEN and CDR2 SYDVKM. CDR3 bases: TGTGCCACCATCTCTGGCGGGAGGGGGGACTACAATGAGCAGTTCTTC. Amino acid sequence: CATISGGRGDYNEQFF. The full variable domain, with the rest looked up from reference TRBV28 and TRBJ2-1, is DVKVTQSSRYLVKRTGEKVFLECVQDMDHENMFWYRQDPGLGLRLIYFSYDVKMKEKGDIPEGYSVSREKKERFSLILESASTNQTSMYLCATISGGRGDYNEQFFGPGTRLTVL.

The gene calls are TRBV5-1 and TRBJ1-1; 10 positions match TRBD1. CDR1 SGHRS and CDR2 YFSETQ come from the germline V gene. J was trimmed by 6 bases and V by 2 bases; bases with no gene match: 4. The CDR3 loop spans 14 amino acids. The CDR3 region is CASSLGDRGSEAFF. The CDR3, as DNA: TGCGCCAGCAGCTTAGGGGACAGGGGTTCTGAAGCTTTCTTT.

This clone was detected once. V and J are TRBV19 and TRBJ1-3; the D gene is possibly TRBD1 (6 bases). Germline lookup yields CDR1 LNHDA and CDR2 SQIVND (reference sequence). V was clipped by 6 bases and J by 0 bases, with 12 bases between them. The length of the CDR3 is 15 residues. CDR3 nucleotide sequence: TGTGCCAGTAGCCACGGACAGATCTCTGGAAACACCATATATTTT. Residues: CASSHGQISGNTIYF.

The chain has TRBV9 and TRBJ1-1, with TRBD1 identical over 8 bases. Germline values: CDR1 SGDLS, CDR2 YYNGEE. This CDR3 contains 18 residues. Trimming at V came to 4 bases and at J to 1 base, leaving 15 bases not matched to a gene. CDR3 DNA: TGTGCCAGCAGCCGAAGTATCGGGCCAGGGGGCAGGAACACTGAAGCTTTCTTT. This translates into CASSRSIGPGGRNTEAFF.

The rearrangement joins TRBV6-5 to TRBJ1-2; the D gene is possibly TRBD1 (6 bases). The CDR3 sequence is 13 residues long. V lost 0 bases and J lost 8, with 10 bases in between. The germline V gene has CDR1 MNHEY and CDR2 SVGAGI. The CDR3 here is CASSYSRGTGYTF. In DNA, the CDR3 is TGTGCCAGCAGTTACTCGAGGGGGACCGGCTACACCTTC.

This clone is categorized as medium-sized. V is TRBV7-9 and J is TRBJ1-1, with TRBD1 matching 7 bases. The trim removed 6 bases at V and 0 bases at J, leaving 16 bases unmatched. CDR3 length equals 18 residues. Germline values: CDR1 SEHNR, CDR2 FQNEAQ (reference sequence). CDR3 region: CASSWTGDNIYLNTEAFF. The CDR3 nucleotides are TGTGCCAGCAGTTGGACAGGTGACAACATCTATTTGAACACTGAAGCTTTCTTT.

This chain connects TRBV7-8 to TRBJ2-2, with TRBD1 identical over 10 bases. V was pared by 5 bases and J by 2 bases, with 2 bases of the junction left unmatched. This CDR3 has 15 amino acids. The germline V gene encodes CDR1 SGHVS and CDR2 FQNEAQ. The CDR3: CASSLTGGNTGELFF. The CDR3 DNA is TGTGCCAGCAGCCTGACAGGGGGCAACACCGGGGAGCTGTTTTTT.

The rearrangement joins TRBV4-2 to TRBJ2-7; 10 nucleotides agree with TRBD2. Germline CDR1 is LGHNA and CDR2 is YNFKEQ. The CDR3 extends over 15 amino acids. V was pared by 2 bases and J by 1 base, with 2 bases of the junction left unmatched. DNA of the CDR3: TGTGCCAGCAGCCAACTAGCGGGGGCGTCCTACGAGCAGTACTTC. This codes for CASSQLAGASYEQYF.

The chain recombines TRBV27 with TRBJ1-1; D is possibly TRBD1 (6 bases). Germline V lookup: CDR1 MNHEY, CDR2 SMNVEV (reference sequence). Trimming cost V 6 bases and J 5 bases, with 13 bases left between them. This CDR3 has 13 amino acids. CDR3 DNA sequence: TGTGCCAGCAGCCCCAGGGGTTGGACTGAAGCTTTCTTT. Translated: CASSPRGWTEAFF.

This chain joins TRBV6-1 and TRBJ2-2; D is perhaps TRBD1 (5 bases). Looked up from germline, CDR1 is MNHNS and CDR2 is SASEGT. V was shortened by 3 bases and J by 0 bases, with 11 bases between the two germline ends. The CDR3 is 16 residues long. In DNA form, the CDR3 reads TGTGCCAGCAGTGATAAGGGGTACGCGAACACCGGGGAGCTGTTTTTT. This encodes CASSDKGYANTGELFF.